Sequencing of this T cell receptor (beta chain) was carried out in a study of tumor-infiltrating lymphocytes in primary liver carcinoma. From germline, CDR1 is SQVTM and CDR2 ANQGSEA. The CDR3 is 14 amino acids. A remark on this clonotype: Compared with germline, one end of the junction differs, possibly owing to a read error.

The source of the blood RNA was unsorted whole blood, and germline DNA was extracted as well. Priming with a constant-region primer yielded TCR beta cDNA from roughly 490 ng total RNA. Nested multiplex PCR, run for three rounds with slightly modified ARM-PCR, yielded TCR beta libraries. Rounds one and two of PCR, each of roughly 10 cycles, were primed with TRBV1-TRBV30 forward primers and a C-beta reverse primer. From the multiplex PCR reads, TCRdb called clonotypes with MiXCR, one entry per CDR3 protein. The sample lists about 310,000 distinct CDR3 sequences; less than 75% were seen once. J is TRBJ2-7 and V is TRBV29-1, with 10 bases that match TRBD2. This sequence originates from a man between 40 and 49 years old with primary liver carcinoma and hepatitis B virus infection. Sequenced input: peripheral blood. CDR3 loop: CSTLRTSGSYEQYF. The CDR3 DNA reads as TGCAGCACCCTCAGGACTAGCGGCTCCTACGAGCAGTACTTT.